These 28 T cell receptor beta chains came from one sample sequenced in a study of blood T cell repertoires in COVID-19. Using immunoSEQ multiplex PCR, the repertoire was profiled, and TCRdb retains in-frame clones only, with some absent. The sample has under 150,000 clones, about 85% seen once. The source material was peripheral blood. These receptors all come from an elderly man with acute or convalescent COVID-19.

The genes are TRBV19 and TRBJ1-1; D gene uncertain. The CDR3 extends over 13 amino acids. Between the trimmed V and J ends, which lost 5 bases and 2 bases, there was a span of 9 bases. The germline gives CDR1 LNHDA, CDR2 SQIVND (reference sequence). The CDR3 region has the DNA TGTGCCAGTAGTGAGGTCACCAACACTGAAGCTTTCTTT. This sequence encodes CASSEVTNTEAFF. Based on the CDR3 plus reference TRBV19 and TRBJ1-1, the full variable domain is DGGITQSPKYLFRKEGQNVTLSCEQNLNHDAMYWYRQDPGQGLRLIYYSQIVNDFQKGDIAEGYSVSREKKESFPLTVTSAQKNPTAFYLCASSEVTNTEAFFGQGTRLTVV.

The V call is TRBV3-1 (or the pseudogene TRBV3-2), the J call TRBJ2-2; 13 nucleotides line up with TRBD2. V trimming: 3 bases; J trimming: 4 bases; junction bases outside the gene matches: 11. Germline CDR1 is LGHDT and CDR2 is YNNKEL (reference sequence). CDR3 length: 19 amino acids. CDR3: CASSHPGRGLAGITGELFF. CDR3 coding DNA: TGTGCCAGCAGCCATCCTGGGCGGGGACTAGCGGGAATCACCGGGGAGCTGTTTTTT.

The CDR3, as DNA: TGTGCCAGCAGCCAGCGGGAGGGCATGGGGGAGCAGTACTTC. It encodes CASSQREGMGEQYF. The J gene is TRBJ2-7, the V gene TRBV3-1 (or the pseudogene TRBV3-2); 9 nucleotides agree with TRBD2. Germline V CDR1 and CDR2: LGHDT, YNNKEL (reference sequence). The CDR3 is made up of 14 amino acids. Losses at the gene ends were 3 bases for V and 7 bases for J; bases not matched to a gene: 7.

The sample holds a few counts of this clone. Within the sample, other DNA sequences also encode this same CDR3. The V gene is TRBV3-1 (or the pseudogene TRBV3-2), the J gene TRBJ2-7; 9 nucleotides agree with TRBD2. V trimming: 4 bases; J trimming: 6 bases; junction bases outside the gene matches: 7. CDR3 size: 14 residues. Germline-derived CDR1 and CDR2 are LGHDT and YNNKEL (reference sequence). CDR3 sequence reads: CASSLASGISEQYF. The CDR3, as DNA: TGTGCCAGCAGCCTGGCTAGCGGGATAAGCGAGCAGTACTTC.

The chain combines TRBV18 with TRBJ1-1, with a possible D match to TRBD1 (6 bases). The CDR3 contains 14 residues. V lost 3 bases and J lost 6, with 14 bases in between. CDR1 and CDR2 from the germline V gene are KGHSH and LQKENI. The CDR3 here is CASSPETGSAEAFF. CDR3 sequence (DNA): TGTGCCAGCTCACCCGAAACAGGGTCGGCTGAAGCTTTCTTT.

The chain joins TRBV13 to TRBJ1-1, with a possible D match to TRBD1 (6 bases). This CDR3 contains 16 residues. Germline CDR1 is PRHDT and CDR2 is FYEKMQ (reference sequence). V was clipped by 1 base and J by 1 base, with 13 bases between them. Here the CDR3 reads CASSLVYKGGNTEAFF. The DNA of the CDR3 is TGTGCCAGCAGCTTAGTTTATAAAGGGGGGAACACTGAAGCTTTCTTT. Complete variable domain (other parts from reference TRBV13 and TRBJ1-1): AAGVIQSPRHLIKEKRETATLKCYPIPRHDTVYWYQQGPGQDPQFLISFYEKMQSDKGSIPDRFSAQQFSDYHSELNMSSLELGDSALYFCASSLVYKGGNTEAFFGQGTRLTVV.

This chain uses TRBV5-1 with TRBJ2-3; 8 bases map to TRBD1. The CDR3 is 15 amino acids. Germline CDR1 reads SGHRS; CDR2 reads YFSETQ. V gave up 10 bases and J gave up 4 bases; unmatched junction bases: 14. This CDR3 reads CAGSKTGASPDTQYF. For the CDR3, the DNA is TGCGCCGGATCAAAGACAGGGGCTAGCCCAGATACGCAGTATTTT. Full variable domain (rest looked up from reference TRBV5-1 and TRBJ2-3): KAGVTQTPRYLIKTRGQQVTLSCSPISGHRSVSWYQQTPGQGLQFLFEYFSETQRNKGNFPGRFSGRQFSNSRSEMNVSTLELGDSALYLCAGSKTGASPDTQYFGPGTRLTVL.

This chain connects TRBV6-5 to TRBJ2-1; 9 nucleotides align to TRBD2. With 6 bases clipped from V and 4 bases from J, the junction kept 7 bases outside the gene matches. The germline gives CDR1 MNHEY, CDR2 SVGAGI. This CDR3 is 15 amino acids long. This chain's CDR3 is CASSGSGRRYNEQFF. The DNA of the CDR3 is TGTGCCAGCAGCGGAAGCGGGAGGCGGTACAATGAGCAGTTCTTC.

The table lists this clone with a count of one. DNA of the CDR3: TGCGCCAGCATTGGAGGACGCCCAGAGACCCAGTACTTC. Amino acid sequence: CASIGGRPETQYF. The chain is built from TRBV5-1 and TRBJ2-5; D might be TRBD2 (5 bases). CDR3 length: 13 amino acids. The V end was cut by 6 bases, the J end by 4 bases, with 13 bases between. Germline lookup yields CDR1 SGHRS and CDR2 YFSETQ. Combining the CDR3 with reference TRBV5-1 and TRBJ2-5 gives the whole variable domain KAGVTQTPRYLIKTRGQQVTLSCSPISGHRSVSWYQQTPGQGLQFLFEYFSETQRNKGNFPGRFSGRQFSNSRSEMNVSTLELGDSALYLCASIGGRPETQYFGPGTRLLVL.

This rearrangement joins TRBV24-1 to TRBJ2-3; maybe TRBD2 (6 bases). Germline CDR1 KGHDR, CDR2 SFDVKD. The CDR3 length is 12 residues. Trimming removed 6 bases from V and 5 bases from J, with 8 bases in between. CDR3 nucleotide sequence: TGTGCCACCAGTCGGGGGAGAGATACGCAGTATTTT. This encodes CATSRGRDTQYF.

V gene TRBV27 combines with J gene TRBJ1-2, with D unclear. V was clipped by 6 bases and J by 4 bases, with 15 bases between them. The germline CDR1 and CDR2 sequences are MNHEY and SMNVEV (reference sequence). This CDR3 spans 14 amino acids. Here the CDR3 reads CASSPKPAGYGYTF. CDR3 in DNA: TGTGCCAGCAGCCCTAAACCCGCGGGCTATGGCTACACCTTC.

The CDR3, as DNA: TGTGCCAGCAGTCCCAGGGGAGCGGGAGGTTGGTATGAGCAGTTCTTC. Encoded protein: CASSPRGAGGWYEQFF. The chain uses TRBV28 and TRBJ2-1, with 9 bases matching TRBD2. CDR1 MDHEN and CDR2 SYDVKM come from the germline V gene. The length of the CDR3 is 16 residues. With V trimmed by 5 bases and J by 8 bases, 13 bases remained unmatched.

This sequence joins TRBV10-3 and TRBJ2-2; tentatively, D is TRBD1 (6 bases). The CDR3 covers 14 residues. Trimming stripped 6 bases from V and 5 bases from J, with 13 bases between. Germline V CDR1 and CDR2: ENHRY, SYGVKD. DNA for the CDR3: TGTGCCATCAGCCGACAGGTTACAACCGGGGAGCTGTTTTTT. This gives the protein CAISRQVTTGELFF.

The chain uses TRBV5-6 and TRBJ1-2; a possible D gene is TRBD1 (6 bases). Germline CDR1 is SGHDT and CDR2 is YYEEEE. V lost 0 bases and J lost 4, with 19 bases in between. This CDR3 is 17 amino acids long. The DNA for the CDR3 is TGTGCCAGCAGCTTGGCGTACAGGGACGCGCGAGTCTATGGCTACACCTTC. This sequence encodes CASSLAYRDARVYGYTF. Looking up the rest from reference TRBV5-6 and TRBJ1-2 gives the full variable domain: DAGVTQSPTHLIKTRGQQVTLRCSPKSGHDTVSWYQQALGQGPQFIFQYYEEEERQRGNFPDRFSGHQFPNYSSELNVNALLLGDSALYLCASSLAYRDARVYGYTFGSGTRLTVV.

This clone was recorded a few times. V gene TRBV29-1 combines with J gene TRBJ1-2; perhaps TRBD1 as D (5 bases). This CDR3 is 13 amino acids long. The germline gives CDR1 SQVTM, CDR2 ANQGSEA. Trimming left V 2 bases short and J 0 bases short, with 7 bases between. The CDR3 loop is CSVETGANYGYTF. The CDR3, as DNA: TGCAGCGTTGAAACAGGAGCTAACTATGGCTACACCTTC.

The V call is TRBV6-5, the J call TRBJ2-1, with 7 bases that match TRBD1. V shed 6 bases, J shed 1 base, and the junction held 6 bases outside the gene matches. CDR1 and CDR2 from the germline V gene are MNHEY and SVGAGI. The CDR3 contains 15 residues. The DNA of the CDR3 is TGTGCCAGCAGCCCCTCGACAGGGTCCTACAATGAGCAGTTCTTC. It translates to CASSPSTGSYNEQFF.

This clone was detected only a few times. This sequence joins TRBV11-2 and TRBJ2-2; a possible D gene is TRBD1 (5 bases). V shed 5 bases and J shed 0 bases, with 10 bases lying between them. CDR1 SGHAT and CDR2 FQNNGV come from the germline V gene. This CDR3 spans 15 amino acids. CDR3 coding DNA: TGTGCCAGCAGCCAACGGACAACGAACACCGGGGAGCTGTTTTTT. Translation gives CASSQRTTNTGELFF.

The chain uses TRBV3-1 (or the pseudogene TRBV3-2) and TRBJ1-6; tentatively, D is TRBD1 (5 bases). V was pared by 2 bases and J by 10 bases, with 12 bases between. The CDR3 sequence is 14 residues long. The V gene's germline CDR1 is LGHDT and CDR2 YNNKEL (reference sequence). CDR3 sequence: CASSQTGVRSPLHF. CDR3 DNA: TGTGCCAGCAGCCAAACGGGGGTACGGTCACCCCTCCACTTT.

The rearrangement uses TRBV19 and TRBJ1-1; D gene ambiguous. Per germline, CDR1 LNHDA and CDR2 SQIVND (reference sequence). The CDR3 loop spans 13 amino acids. The ends were cut back, 4 bases at V and 1 base at J, with 7 bases in the middle. The CDR3 nucleotides are TGTGCCAGTAGTAAACAGAGGAACACTGAAGCTTTCTTT. Translating gives CASSKQRNTEAFF.

The rearrangement links TRBV7-9 to TRBJ1-1; 9 bases fit TRBD1. In germline, CDR1 is SEHNR, CDR2 FQNEAQ (reference sequence). Losses at the gene ends were 5 bases for V and 1 base for J; bases not matched to a gene: 14. CDR3 size: 18 residues. The CDR3 DNA follows: TGTGCCAGCAGCACCGGGACAGGGAGCCCATTTGGGAACACTGAAGCTTTCTTT. Protein sequence: CASSTGTGSPFGNTEAFF.

V gene TRBV19 combines with J gene TRBJ1-5; D gene unclear. Per the germline V gene, CDR1 is LNHDA and CDR2 is SQIVND (reference sequence). Between the trimmed V and J ends, which lost 5 bases and 8 bases, there was a span of 10 bases. This CDR3 has 12 residues. This chain's CDR3 is CASSEAREPQHF. Here the CDR3 DNA reads TGTGCCAGTAGTGAGGCCCGGGAGCCCCAGCATTTT.

The chain is built from TRBV5-1 and TRBJ1-1, with 8 bases matching TRBD1. This CDR3 contains 16 residues. Per germline, CDR1 SGHRS and CDR2 YFSETQ. V shed 4 bases, J shed 1 base, and the junction held 9 bases outside the gene matches. CDR3 region: CASSLDRAVENTEAFF. CDR3 in DNA: TGCGCCAGCAGCCTGGACAGGGCAGTCGAGAACACTGAAGCTTTCTTT.

The chain has TRBV5-1 and TRBJ2-7, with D possibly TRBD1 on 7 matching bases. V gave up 3 bases and J gave up 4 bases, with 14 bases separating them. This CDR3 is built from 14 residues. From germline, CDR1 is SGHRS and CDR2 YFSETQ. This CDR3 is CASSWSQGGYEQYF. In nucleotides, the CDR3 is TGCGCCAGCAGCTGGTCTCAGGGGGGTTACGAGCAGTACTTC.

The chain combines TRBV18 with TRBJ2-7; 11 bases agree with TRBD1. With 5 bases clipped from V and 6 bases from J, the junction kept 9 bases outside the gene matches. The CDR3 totals 15 residues. Germline-derived CDR1 and CDR2 are KGHSH and LQKENI. The CDR3 DNA is TGTGCCAGCTCAGAAGGACAGGGGGCTTGGGGCGAGCAGTACTTC. It yields the protein CASSEGQGAWGEQYF.

This chain connects TRBV5-1 to TRBJ1-1; D not certain. The germline gives CDR1 SGHRS, CDR2 YFSETQ. The CDR3 contains 15 residues. V lost 0 bases, J lost 1 base, and 10 bases lay in between. The CDR3 sequence is CASSLGGSGNTEAFF. The CDR3 region has the DNA TGCGCCAGCAGCTTGGGCGGATCGGGGAACACTGAAGCTTTCTTT.

This chain joins TRBV5-1 and TRBJ2-2, with 7 bases identical to TRBD2. V was pared by 3 bases and J by 2 bases, with 4 bases of the junction left unmatched. Germline V CDR1 and CDR2: SGHRS, YFSETQ. The CDR3 consists of 15 residues. The CDR3 nucleotides are TGCGCCAGCAGCTCCGGGACTATCAACACCGGGGAGCTGTTTTTT. This sequence encodes CASSSGTINTGELFF. Full variable domain (outside the CDR3, taken from reference TRBV5-1 and TRBJ2-2): KAGVTQTPRYLIKTRGQQVTLSCSPISGHRSVSWYQQTPGQGLQFLFEYFSETQRNKGNFPGRFSGRQFSNSRSEMNVSTLELGDSALYLCASSSGTINTGELFFGEGSRLTVL.

Concerning this clone: The junction shows a germline mismatch at one end, possibly a read error. The rearrangement links TRBV18 to TRBJ2-3, with 9 bases that match TRBD1. In germline, CDR1 is KGHSH, CDR2 LQKENI. The CDR3 totals 13 residues. CDR3 nucleotide sequence: TGTGCCAGCTCACCCCAAGACAGGGGGGTCGCGAATTTT. Protein: CASSPQDRGVANF.

The chain uses TRBV5-5 and TRBJ2-6; the D is unclear. The CDR3 consists of 15 residues. From germline, CDR1 is SGHKS and CDR2 YYEKEE (reference sequence). V gave up 4 bases and J gave up 1 base, with 9 bases separating them. DNA of the CDR3: TGTGCCAGCAGCCTAATCTTGTCTGGGGCCAACGTCCTGACTTTC. This encodes CASSLILSGANVLTF.